A selection of T cell receptor beta chains follows, all from one sample in a study of CD8 T cells in ankylosing spondylitis. TCRdb fed the 5' RACE reads into MiXCR, producing one record per CDR3 protein. The table has around 430,000 distinct CDR3 sequences, about a sixth seen once. What was sequenced was blood, either unsorted or a sorted T cell fraction (not recorded which). These receptor sequences come from a male donor with ankylosing spondylitis. CDR3s include the opening cysteine and the closing phenylalanine or tryptophan.

CDR3 protein	V gene
CASSMTGTKNIQYF	TRBV6-2/TRBV6-3
CASSDLGRGKSGANVLTF	TRBV25-1
CASSQPWVSEQYF	TRBV16
CSARTTWTGEATGELFF	TRBV20-1
CASSQSMGRDETYNEQFF	TRBV5-1
CASSSPGGPSYGYTF	TRBV6-2/TRBV6-3
CSARTSQETQYF	TRBV20-1
CASSIGQRVLDEQFF	TRBV19
CASSWVGANTGELFF	TRBV5-4
CASSSLKGGLHTEAFF	TRBV5-1
CASSLDRNEQYF	TRBV5-1
CASSPGRAGSRTDTQYF	TRBV7-9
CASSDWGQGQKAFF	TRBV6-4
CASSLYGDTQYF	TRBV7-2
CASSIQGPGELFF	TRBV12-3/TRBV12-4
CASSSPGQGFNEQFF	TRBV7-6
CSARGQEAFF	TRBV20-1
CSARDRRGGLYEQFF	TRBV20-1
CASSPSGGASNEKRFF	TRBV7-9
CASSPGTGGYEQYF	TRBV5-1
CSATGPGLAGVETQYF	TRBV20-1
CAGGNADTQYF	TRBV28
CASTVAGIGEKLFF	TRBV12-3/TRBV12-4
CASSSPPSGPLFF	TRBV7-3
CASRHRVSTEAFF	TRBV6-1
CASSLLAGGYEQYF	TRBV3-1
CSARSDRGYGYTF	TRBV20-1
CASGTSGGPLQFF	TRBV19
CASSLGRDAGYEQYF	TRBV18
CASSGRDRGLPGANVLTF	TRBV7-8
CASSLTPDSGTQYF	TRBV7-3
CASSSSTSGGLETQYF	TRBV12-3/TRBV12-4
CASSFFPNSYNEQFF	TRBV12-3/TRBV12-4
CSATGRGIGETQYF	TRBV29-1
CASSLEQGGINTEAFF	TRBV5-1
CASSPWENTGELFF	TRBV18